This T cell receptor (beta chain) emerged from a study of blood T cell repertoires in COVID-19. About the research overall: Some COVID-19 samples were acute and others convalescent; all came from the United States, Italy and Spain.

All enrollees were about 18 to 100 years old and from some 24 US areas. Participant reports of clinical history set cohort assignment. Per the study methods: Counts of nucleated cells, estimated from reference gene primer amplification, were obtained. Here immunoSEQ multiplex PCR was the method, and the copy in TCRdb shows in-frame clones only, minus some. Clonal size and the V and J genes are those of that table, whereas D and trimming came from the DNA. The table lists approximately 200,000 clones, 87% of them singletons, with about a tenth in the top ten. CDR1 is MDHEN and CDR2 is SYDVKM in the germline V gene. The CDR3 totals 15 residues. Trimming removed 2 bases at V and 8 bases at J, with 15 bases between.

The chain uses TRBV28 and TRBJ1-4, with TRBD1 as a possible D gene (6 bases). The source material was PBMCs or T cells enriched from blood (not recorded which). This receptor was identified in a man between 25 and 39 years old who had recovered from COVID-19. In DNA form, the CDR3 reads TGTGCCAGCAGTTTACCTGCGGGGGGGCGGGAAAAACTGTTTTTT. Protein: CASSLPAGGREKLFF.